These 18 T cell receptor beta chains were sequenced from one sample in a study of blood T cell repertoires in COVID-19 (TCRdb year 2020). Library preparation used the immunoSEQ multiplex PCR assay. TCRdb mirrors the immuneACCESS table, restricted to in-frame sequences. Some clones are absent from its copies; in checked studies, under half trace to an unresolved V gene, and the reason for the others is unknown. Here the sample has hundreds of thousands of clones; approximately 86% occur a single time. The ten most abundant clones make up 1% of the sample. What was sequenced was PBMCs or T cells enriched from blood (not recorded which). These receptor sequences come from a woman aged 25 to 39 who had recovered from COVID-19.

This chain links TRBV3-1 (or the pseudogene TRBV3-2) with TRBJ2-7; 7 bases map to TRBD1. Looked up from germline, CDR1 is LGHDT and CDR2 is YNNKEL (reference sequence). The CDR3 has 14 residues. V gave up 2 bases and J gave up 7 bases; unmatched junction bases: 8. CDR3 loop: CASSQWTGLGEQYF. CDR3 nucleotides: TGTGCCAGCAGCCAATGGACAGGCCTTGGGGAGCAGTACTTC.

In this sample, this clone turned up once. The genes are TRBV29-1 and TRBJ1-6; 10 nucleotides line up with TRBD1. V gave up 7 bases and J gave up 8 bases; unmatched junction bases: 5. This CDR3 contains 13 residues. From germline, CDR1 is SQVTM and CDR2 ANQGSEA. In DNA, the CDR3 is TGCAGCGCAAGGGGGACAGGGGATTCACCCCTCCACTTT. It is translated as CSARGTGDSPLHF.

V is TRBV11-2 and J is TRBJ1-4, with 8 bases fitting TRBD1. Trimming cost V 5 bases and J 7 bases; bases outside gene matches: 9. The CDR3 spans 15 residues. Germline V CDR1 and CDR2: SGHAT, FQNNGV. The CDR3 DNA reads as TGTGCCAGCAGCCCCCGTCCAGGACAGGGTGAAAAACTGTTTTTT. It encodes CASSPRPGQGEKLFF. Looking up the rest from reference TRBV11-2 and TRBJ1-4 gives the full variable domain: EAGVAQSPRYKIIEKRQSVAFWCNPISGHATLYWYQQILGQGPKLLIQFQNNGVVDDSQLPKDRFSAERLKGVDSTLKIQPAKLEDSAVYLCASSPRPGQGEKLFFGSGTQLSVL.

This chain's CDR3 is CASSLTGEFRNTIYF. In nucleotides, the CDR3 is TGTGCCAGCAGCTTGACAGGGGAGTTTAGAAACACCATATATTTT. The V gene is TRBV7-3, the J gene TRBJ1-3, with 8 bases that match TRBD1. This CDR3 region has 15 residues. V was pared by 3 bases and J by 5 bases, with 6 bases of the junction left unmatched. The germline gives CDR1 SGHTA, CDR2 FQGTGA. The variable domain in full, completed from reference TRBV7-3 and TRBJ1-3, reads GAGVSQTPSNKVTEKGKYVELRCDPISGHTALYWYRQSLGQGPEFLIYFQGTGAADDSGLPNDRFFAVRPEGSVSTLKIQRTERGDSAVYLCASSLTGEFRNTIYFGEGSWLTVV.

The rearrangement joins TRBV18 to TRBJ1-4; 7 bases map to TRBD1. The CDR3 consists of 15 residues. The germline gives CDR1 KGHSH, CDR2 LQKENI. The trim removed 1 base at V and 6 bases at J, leaving 5 bases unmatched. This CDR3 reads CASSPLTGDDEKLFF. The CDR3, as DNA: TGTGCCAGCTCACCACTTACAGGGGACGATGAAAAACTGTTTTTT.

This chain uses TRBV6-1 with TRBJ1-2, with 9 bases matching TRBD1. The germline V gene encodes CDR1 MNHNS and CDR2 SASEGT. The length of the CDR3 is 19 residues. With 4 bases clipped from V and 4 bases from J, the junction kept 19 bases outside the gene matches. CDR3 DNA: TGTGCCAGCAGTGGCGCCCCGGGGACAGGGCGCATCCCTTTCTATGGCTACACCTTC. This codes for CASSGAPGTGRIPFYGYTF.

This chain joins TRBV7-9 and TRBJ1-2; no firm D call. Trimming stripped 7 bases from V and 1 base from J, with 10 bases between. The CDR3 is made up of 13 amino acids. Germline CDR1 and CDR2: SEHNR and FQNEAQ (reference sequence). The DNA for the CDR3 is TGTGCCAGCACTCGCGAGAGTAACTATGGCTACACCTTC. Protein sequence: CASTRESNYGYTF.

The V gene is TRBV5-1, the J gene TRBJ2-5, with 7 bases identical to TRBD2. The CDR3 consists of 16 residues. The V segment lost 0 bases and the J segment 7 bases; nucleotides outside the gene matches: 12. The V gene's germline CDR1 is SGHRS and CDR2 YFSETQ. The CDR3 DNA sequence: TGCGCCAGCAGCTTGGATAGGAGCACTGGGAGGGGGACCCAGTACTTC. It encodes CASSLDRSTGRGTQYF. The full variable domain, rest sourced from reference TRBV5-1 and TRBJ2-5, is KAGVTQTPRYLIKTRGQQVTLSCSPISGHRSVSWYQQTPGQGLQFLFEYFSETQRNKGNFPGRFSGRQFSNSRSEMNVSTLELGDSALYLCASSLDRSTGRGTQYFGPGTRLLVL.

The rearrangement links TRBV27 to TRBJ2-5; possible D gene TRBD2, 6 bases. Germline V gene data show CDR1 as MNHEY and CDR2 as SMNVEV (reference sequence). This CDR3 has 11 amino acids. Trimming took off 6 bases at V and 7 bases at J, with 9 bases between the two ends. This CDR3 reads CASRTGATQYF. CDR3 sequence (DNA): TGTGCCAGCAGGACGGGAGCGACCCAGTACTTC.

The genes are TRBV12-5 and TRBJ2-1; 10 nucleotides agree with TRBD2. CDR1 and CDR2 from the germline V gene are LGHNT and FRNRAP. CDR3 length: 19 residues. Germline trimming cut 5 bases from V and 3 bases from J; bases unmatched to any gene: 16. CDR3 in amino acids: CASGPTLATGTSVYNEQFF. The CDR3 DNA sequence: TGTGCTAGTGGTCCCACCCTGGCTACCGGGACTAGCGTCTACAATGAGCAGTTCTTC.

This chain uses TRBV21-1 with TRBJ2-1; TRBD2, the table's D call, lacks a check against the DNA. TRBV21-1 is noted as a pseudogene. CDR3 length: 18 residues. CDR3 amino acids: CASSSKKRGDLAYNEQFF. The DNA for the CDR3 is TGTGCCAGCAGCTCCAAAAAACGGGGGGACCTTGCCTACAATGAGCAGTTCTTC.

V and J are TRBV19 and TRBJ2-7; TRBD1 aligns across 7 bases. This CDR3 region has 13 residues. V lost 4 bases to trimming and J lost 4 bases; unmatched junction nucleotides: 4. Germline values: CDR1 LNHDA, CDR2 SQIVND (reference sequence). CDR3 coding DNA: TGTGCCAGTAGTAAGGGACAGATTTACGAGCAGTACTTC. Its translation: CASSKGQIYEQYF. The entire variable domain, with the rest obtained from reference TRBV19 and TRBJ2-7, is as follows: DGGITQSPKYLFRKEGQNVTLSCEQNLNHDAMYWYRQDPGQGLRLIYYSQIVNDFQKGDIAEGYSVSREKKESFPLTVTSAQKNPTAFYLCASSKGQIYEQYFGPGTRLTVT.

The rearrangement joins TRBV11-3 to TRBJ1-1; 11 bases map to TRBD1. The V segment lost 4 bases and the J segment 1 base; nucleotides outside the gene matches: 8. The CDR3 is 17 amino acids. The V gene's germline CDR1 is SGHNT and CDR2 YENEEA. In DNA form, the CDR3 reads TGTGCCAGCAGCTCCGGACAGGGGGCGGAGGGGAACACTGAAGCTTTCTTT. It yields the protein CASSSGQGAEGNTEAFF.

The rearrangement links TRBV10-3 to TRBJ1-6; the match to TRBD1 covers 8 bases. V lost 0 bases to trimming and J lost 6 bases; unmatched junction nucleotides: 4. Germline CDR1 and CDR2: ENHRY and SYGVKD. The CDR3 is 16 amino acids. In DNA, the CDR3 is TGTGCCATCAGTGAGTCGTTCGGGACAGGTAATTCACCCCTCCACTTT. This encodes CAISESFGTGNSPLHF.

This clone occurred once. The rearrangement joins TRBV5-1 to TRBJ1-1; D remains ambiguous. The CDR3 extends over 14 amino acids. Deletions cut 1 base from V and 5 bases from J, with 12 bases between. Germline assignment: CDR1 SGHRS and CDR2 YFSETQ. This chain's CDR3 is CASSLIQAGTEAFF. The CDR3 DNA reads as TGCGCCAGCAGCTTGATTCAGGCCGGAACTGAAGCTTTCTTT.

J is TRBJ1-4 and V is TRBV28; 9 bases map to TRBD1. The ends lost 3 bases at V and 8 bases at J; junction bases unmatched: 16. This CDR3 is built from 18 residues. Looked up from germline, CDR1 is MDHEN and CDR2 is SYDVKM. In DNA, the CDR3 is TGTGCCAGCAGTTTCCTTTCCGGGACAGGGCCTCCCGGGGAAAAACTGTTTTTT. This codes for CASSFLSGTGPPGEKLFF.

J is TRBJ2-5 and V is TRBV5-6, with a tentative D call TRBD2 (6 bases). V was pared by 6 bases and J by 4 bases, with 19 bases between. Germline V gene sequence: CDR1 SGHDT, CDR2 YYEEEE. The length of the CDR3 is 15 residues. CDR3 coding DNA: TGTGCCAGCACCCAGATAATGCGGGGAGGAGAGACCCAGTACTTC. Translating gives CASTQIMRGGETQYF.

As to this clone: In the same sample, other DNA sequences code for this CDR3. The gene calls are TRBV6-2 or TRBV6-3 and TRBJ1-1; D not certain. This CDR3 has 12 residues. V gave up 5 bases and J gave up 3 bases, with 7 bases separating them. Germline V gene lookup returns CDR1 MNHEY and CDR2 SVGEGT. As DNA, the CDR3 is TGTGCCAGCAGTCGGGGATACACTGAAGCTTTCTTT. It is translated as CASSRGYTEAFF.